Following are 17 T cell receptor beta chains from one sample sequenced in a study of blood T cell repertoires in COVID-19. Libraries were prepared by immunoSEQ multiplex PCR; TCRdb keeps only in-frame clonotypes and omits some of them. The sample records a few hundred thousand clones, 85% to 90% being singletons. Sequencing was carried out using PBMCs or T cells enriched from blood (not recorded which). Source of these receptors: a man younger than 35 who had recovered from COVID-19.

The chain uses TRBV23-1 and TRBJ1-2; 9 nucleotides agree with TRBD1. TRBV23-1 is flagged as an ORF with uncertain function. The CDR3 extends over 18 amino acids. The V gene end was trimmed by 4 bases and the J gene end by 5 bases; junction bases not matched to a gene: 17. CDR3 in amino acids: CASSPFNGGGQGLYGYTF. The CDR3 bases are TGCGCCAGCAGTCCCTTCAATGGGGGGGGACAGGGTCTTTATGGCTACACCTTC.

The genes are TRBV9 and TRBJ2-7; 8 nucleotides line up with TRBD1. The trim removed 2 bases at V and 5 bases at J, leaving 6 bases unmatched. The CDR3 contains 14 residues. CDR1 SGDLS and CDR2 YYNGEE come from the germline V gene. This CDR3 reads CASSVTGDSNEQYF. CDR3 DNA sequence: TGTGCCAGCAGCGTGACAGGGGATAGCAACGAGCAGTACTTC.

DNA for the CDR3: TGTGCCAGCAGTTACTCGACGGGAGCTATCGCAGATACGCAGTATTTT. Translating gives CASSYSTGAIADTQYF. J is TRBJ2-3 and V is TRBV6-2 or TRBV6-3; D is perhaps TRBD2 (6 bases). Per the germline V gene, CDR1 is MNHEY and CDR2 is SVGEGT. The length of the CDR3 is 16 residues. Deletions cut 0 bases from V and 4 bases from J, with 14 bases between.

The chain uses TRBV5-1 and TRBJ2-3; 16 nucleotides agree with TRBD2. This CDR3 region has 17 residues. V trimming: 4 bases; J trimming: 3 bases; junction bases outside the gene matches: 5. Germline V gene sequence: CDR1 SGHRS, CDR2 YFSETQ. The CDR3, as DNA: TGCGCCAGCAGCGCCGGGACTAGCGGGGGGGCGACAGATACGCAGTATTTT. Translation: CASSAGTSGGATDTQYF.

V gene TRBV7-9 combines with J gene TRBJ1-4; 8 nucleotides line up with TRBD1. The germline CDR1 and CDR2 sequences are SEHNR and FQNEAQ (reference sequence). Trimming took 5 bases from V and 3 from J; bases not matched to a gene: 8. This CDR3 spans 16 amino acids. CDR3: CASSPQQGGPNEKLFF. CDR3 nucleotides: TGTGCCAGCAGCCCTCAACAGGGGGGTCCTAATGAAAAACTGTTTTTT.

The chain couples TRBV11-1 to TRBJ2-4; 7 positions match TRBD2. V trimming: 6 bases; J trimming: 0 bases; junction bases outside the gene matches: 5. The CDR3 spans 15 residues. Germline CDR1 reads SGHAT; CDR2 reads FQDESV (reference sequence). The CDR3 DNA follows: TGTGCCAGCAGGGCTAGGGAGGGAGCCAAAAACATTCAGTACTTC. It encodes CASRAREGAKNIQYF.

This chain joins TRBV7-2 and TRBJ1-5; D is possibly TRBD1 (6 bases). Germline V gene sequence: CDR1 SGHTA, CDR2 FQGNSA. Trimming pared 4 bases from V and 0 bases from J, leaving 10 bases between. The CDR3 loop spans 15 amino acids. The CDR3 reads CASSSTGLSNQPQHF. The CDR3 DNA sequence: TGTGCCAGCAGCTCGACAGGACTTAGCAATCAGCCCCAGCATTTT.

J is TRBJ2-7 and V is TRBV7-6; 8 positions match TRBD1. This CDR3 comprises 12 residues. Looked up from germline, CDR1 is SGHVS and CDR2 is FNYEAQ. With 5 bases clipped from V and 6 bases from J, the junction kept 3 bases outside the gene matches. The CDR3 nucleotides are TGTGCCAGCAGCCAAACAGGGGGCGAGCAGTACTTC. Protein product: CASSQTGGEQYF.

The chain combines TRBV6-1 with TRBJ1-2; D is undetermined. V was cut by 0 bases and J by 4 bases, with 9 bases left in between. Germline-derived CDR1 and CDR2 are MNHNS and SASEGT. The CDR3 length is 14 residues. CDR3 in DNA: TGTGCCAGCAGTGAAGCTACCCTAGGCTATGGCTACACCTTC. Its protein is CASSEATLGYGYTF.

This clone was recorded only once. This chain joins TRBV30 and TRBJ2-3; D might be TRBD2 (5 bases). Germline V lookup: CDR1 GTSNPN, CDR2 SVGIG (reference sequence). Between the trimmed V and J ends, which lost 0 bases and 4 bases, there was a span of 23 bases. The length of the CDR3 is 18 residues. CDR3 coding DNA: TGTGCCTGGAGTGTAAGGCTCCCGAGGGTTATTGGCCCAGATACGCAGTATTTT. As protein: CAWSVRLPRVIGPDTQYF.

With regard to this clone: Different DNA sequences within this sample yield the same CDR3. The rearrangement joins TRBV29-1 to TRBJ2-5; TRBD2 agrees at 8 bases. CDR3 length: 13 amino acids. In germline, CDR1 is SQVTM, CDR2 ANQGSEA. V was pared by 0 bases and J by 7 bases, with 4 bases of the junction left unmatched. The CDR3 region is CSVEEGREGTQYF. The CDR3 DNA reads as TGCAGCGTTGAAGAGGGTCGGGAGGGGACCCAGTACTTC.

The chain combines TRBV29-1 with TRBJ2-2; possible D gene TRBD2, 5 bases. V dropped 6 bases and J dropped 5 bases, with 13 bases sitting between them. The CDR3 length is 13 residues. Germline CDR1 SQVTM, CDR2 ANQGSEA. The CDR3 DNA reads TGCAGCGTCCGCGGGTCGAGGACCGGGGAGCTGTTTTTT. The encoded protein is CSVRGSRTGELFF.

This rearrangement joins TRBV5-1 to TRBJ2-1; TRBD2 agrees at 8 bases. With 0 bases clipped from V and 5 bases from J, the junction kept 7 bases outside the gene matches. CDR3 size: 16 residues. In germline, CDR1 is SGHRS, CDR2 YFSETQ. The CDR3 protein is CASSLAGTSVDNEQFF. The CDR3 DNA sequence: TGCGCCAGCAGCTTGGCTGGGACTAGTGTCGACAATGAGCAGTTCTTC.

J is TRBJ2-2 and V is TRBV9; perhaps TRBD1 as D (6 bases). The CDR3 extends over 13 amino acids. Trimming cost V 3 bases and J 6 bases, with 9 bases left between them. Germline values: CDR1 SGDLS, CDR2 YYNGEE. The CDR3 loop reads CASSEQGPGELFF. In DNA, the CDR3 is TGTGCCAGCAGCGAACAGGGCCCCGGGGAGCTGTTTTTT.

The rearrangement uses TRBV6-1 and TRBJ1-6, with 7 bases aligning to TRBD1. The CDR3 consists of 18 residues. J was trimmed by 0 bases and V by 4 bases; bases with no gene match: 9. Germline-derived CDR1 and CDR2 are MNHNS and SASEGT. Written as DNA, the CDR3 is TGTGCCAGCAGTGGACAGGGAAACTCGGGCTCCTATAATTCACCCCTCCACTTT. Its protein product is CASSGQGNSGSYNSPLHF.

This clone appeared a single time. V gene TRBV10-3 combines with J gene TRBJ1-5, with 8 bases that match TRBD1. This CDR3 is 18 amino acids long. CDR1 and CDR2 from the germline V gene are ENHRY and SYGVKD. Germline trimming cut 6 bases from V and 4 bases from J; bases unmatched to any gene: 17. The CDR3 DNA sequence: TGTGCCATCAGCCCTGGCCGGGGACAGGTTCGACCTAATCAGCCCCAGCATTTT. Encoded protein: CAISPGRGQVRPNQPQHF.

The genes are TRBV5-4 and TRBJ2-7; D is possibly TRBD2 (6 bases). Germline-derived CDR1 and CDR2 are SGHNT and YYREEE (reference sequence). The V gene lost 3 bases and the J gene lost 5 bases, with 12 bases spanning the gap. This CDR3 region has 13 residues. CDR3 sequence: CASSWGVENEQYF. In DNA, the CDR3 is TGTGCCAGCAGCTGGGGGGTCGAGAACGAGCAGTACTTC.